The clone carrying this T cell receptor (beta chain) came up a few times. Its target is unknown. TCRdb ran MiXCR on the 5' RACE reads and lists one entry per CDR3 protein. The sample includes fewer than 650,000 distinct CDR3 sequences, about 7% of them seen just once. This entry comes from a study of identical twins. V gave up 1 base and J gave up 6 bases; unmatched junction bases: 7. Looked up from germline, CDR1 is LGHNA and CDR2 is YNFKEQ. This CDR3 region has 17 residues. Study-level points and caveats: Memory repertoires lacked the insertion deficit that abundant cord blood beta clonotypes showed.

This same sample was also part of a study on yellow fever vaccine responses in identical twins.

The TCR sequence derives from a woman younger than 30 in good health. The rearrangement joins TRBV4-2 to TRBJ1-5; 12 nucleotides agree with TRBD1. What was sequenced was PBMCs. The CDR3: CASSQALGTGGIQPQHF. CDR3 DNA sequence: TGTGCCAGCAGCCAAGCTTTGGGGACAGGGGGCATTCAGCCCCAGCATTTT.